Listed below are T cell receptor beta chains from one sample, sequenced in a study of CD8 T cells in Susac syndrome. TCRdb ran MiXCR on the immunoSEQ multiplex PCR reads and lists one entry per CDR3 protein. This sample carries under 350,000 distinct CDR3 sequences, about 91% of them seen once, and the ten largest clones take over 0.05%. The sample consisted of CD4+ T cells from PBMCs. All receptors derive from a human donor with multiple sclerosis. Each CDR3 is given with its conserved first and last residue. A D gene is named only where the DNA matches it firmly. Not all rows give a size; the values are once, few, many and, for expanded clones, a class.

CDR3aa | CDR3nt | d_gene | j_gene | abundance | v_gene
CAISESQDLNTEAFF | TGTGCCATCAGTGAGTCACAGGACCTGAACACTGAAGCTTTCTTT | . | TRBJ1-1 | . | TRBV10-3
CASSPYGVETQYF | TGTGCCAGCAGCCCTTATGGCGTGGAGACCCAGTACTTC | . | TRBJ2-5 | . | TRBV7-2
CAIRAGRENNEQFF | TGTGCCATCAGAGCGGGACGGGAGAATAATGAGCAGTTCTTC | TRBD2 | TRBJ2-1 | . | TRBV10-3
CASSLSSGTGRSYEQYF | TGTGCCAGCAGCTTATCCTCCGGGACAGGGCGCTCCTACGAGCAGTACTTC | TRBD1 | TRBJ2-7 | . | TRBV7-8
CASSLDVLVSEQYF | TGCGCCAGCAGCTTAGATGTCCTCGTTAGCGAGCAGTACTTC | . | TRBJ2-7 | . | TRBV5-1
CASRASSANEQFF | TGTGCCAGCAGGGCATCTTCGGCGAATGAGCAGTTCTTC | . | TRBJ2-1 | . | TRBV3-1
CASSFQTQGAEDQYF | TGTGCCAGCAGCTTCCAAACACAGGGGGCTGAGGACCAGTACTTC | TRBD1 | TRBJ2-5 | . | TRBV11-2
CASRRQNQNQQETQYF | TGTGCCAGTAGGCGGCAGAACCAAAACCAACAAGAGACCCAGTACTTC | . | TRBJ2-5 | . | TRBV19
CASSLALAGTDTQYF | TGTGCCAGCAGCTTAGCACTAGCGGGTACAGATACGCAGTATTTT | TRBD2 | TRBJ2-3 | once | TRBV7-2
CASSLLAGGPSYEQYF | TGTGCCAGCAGCTTATTGGCGGGAGGGCCCTCCTACGAGCAGTACTTC | TRBD2 | TRBJ2-7 | . | TRBV7-9
CASSEEGALDQPQHF | TGTGCCAGCAGTGAAGAGGGGGCTTTGGATCAGCCCCAGCATTTT | TRBD1 | TRBJ1-5 | . | TRBV2
CASSVMRTSPTGELFF | TGTGCCAGCAGTGTCATGAGAACTAGCCCTACCGGGGAGCTGTTTTTT | . | TRBJ2-2 | . | TRBV6-1
CASSLRETLGVYGYTF | TGTGCCAGCAGCCTACGAGAGACCTTGGGCGTCTATGGCTACACCTTC | . | TRBJ1-2 | once | TRBV5-8
CASSLWGTGYTF | TGTGCCAGCAGCTTATGGGGGACCGGCTACACCTTC | . | TRBJ1-2 | . | TRBV7-9
CASSSVAAGGQEDTQYF | TGTGCCAGCAGTTCCGTAGCGGCGGGGGGGCAGGAAGATACGCAGTATTTT | TRBD2 | TRBJ2-3 | . | TRBV12-3/TRBV12-4
CASSLADRSPDGAFF | TGTGCCAGCAGTTTGGCGGACAGGTCGCCCGATGGAGCTTTCTTT | TRBD1 | TRBJ1-1 | once | TRBV12-3/TRBV12-4
CASSQPGLRDAKTDTQYF | TGCGCCAGCAGTCAACCAGGCCTCCGGGACGCTAAAACAGATACGCAGTATTTT | . | TRBJ2-3 | once | TRBV23-1
CASSQAGGGGPDTQYF | TGCGCCAGCAGCCAAGCCGGCGGGGGCGGGCCAGATACGCAGTATTTT | . | TRBJ2-3 | . | TRBV4-1
CASSQDRSSGNTIYF | TGTGCCAGCAGCCAAGACAGGAGCTCTGGAAACACCATATATTTT | . | TRBJ1-3 | . | TRBV3-1
CASSFLTGQGAIGNQPQHF | TGTGCCAGCAGCTTTCTGACGGGACAGGGGGCGATTGGCAATCAGCCCCAGCATTTT | . | TRBJ1-5 | . | TRBV21-1
CSAKDSGYEQYF | TGCAGCGCCAAGGACAGCGGTTACGAGCAGTACTTC | . | TRBJ2-7 | once | TRBV29-1
CASSQSQVASNEKLFF | TGTGCCAGCAGCCAATCCCAAGTGGCCTCCAATGAAAAACTGTTTTTT | . | TRBJ1-4 | . | TRBV3-1
CATYRGDHGYTF | TGTGCCACGTACAGGGGAGACCATGGCTACACCTTC | TRBD1 | TRBJ1-2 | . | TRBV3-1
CASSRSHAGLDEQYF | TGTGCCAGTAGTAGATCCCACGCCGGCCTTGACGAGCAGTACTTC | . | TRBJ2-7 | . | TRBV19
CASRTSGASSYNEQFF | TGTGCCAGCAGAACTAGCGGGGCGAGCTCCTACAATGAGCAGTTCTTC | TRBD2 | TRBJ2-1 | . | TRBV6-2/TRBV6-3
CASSHRQESTEAFF | TGTGCCAGCAGCCACCGACAGGAGAGCACTGAAGCTTTCTTT | . | TRBJ1-1 | . | TRBV3-1
CASSYLDEQFF | TGTGCCAGCAGTTATCTCGATGAGCAGTTCTTC | . | TRBJ2-1 | once | TRBV6-6
CASSARRTEQGEAFF | TGCGCCAGCAGCGCCCGGCGGACTGAACAGGGTGAAGCTTTCTTT | . | TRBJ1-1 | . | TRBV5-1
CASSPVGQGPYEQYF | TGTGCCAGCTCACCGGTGGGACAGGGACCCTACGAGCAGTACTTC | TRBD1 | TRBJ2-7 | . | TRBV18
CAISDRGPETQYF | TGTGCCATCAGTGACAGGGGGCCAGAGACCCAGTACTTC | TRBD1 | TRBJ2-5 | . | TRBV10-3
CASSLGDGVPSGYTF | TGTGCCAGCAGTCTGGGTGACGGGGTGCCTTCTGGCTACACCTTC | . | TRBJ1-2 | . | TRBV2
CASSLDLNEKLFF | TGTGCCAGCAGCTTAGATCTGAATGAAAAACTGTTTTTT | . | TRBJ1-4 | . | TRBV11-2
CASSLRDRLGPRNYGYTF | TGTGCCAGCAGCCTTCGGGACAGACTAGGACCTCGTAACTATGGCTACACCTTC | TRBD1 | TRBJ1-2 | . | TRBV3-1
CASSENFSGNTIYF | TGTGCCAGCAGTGAAAACTTCTCTGGAAACACCATATATTTT | . | TRBJ1-3 | . | TRBV2
CASSPTSGGATQYF | TGTGCCAGCAGCCCTACTAGCGGGGGGGCTACGCAGTATTTT | TRBD2 | TRBJ2-3 | few | TRBV11-2
CASSLGLQTGELFF | TGTGCCAGCAGCTTAGGGCTTCAGACCGGGGAGCTGTTTTTT | . | TRBJ2-2 | . | TRBV7-6
CSASPPTSSEAFF | TGCAGTGCTAGTCCCCCGACGAGTTCTGAAGCTTTCTTT | . | TRBJ1-1 | . | TRBV20-1
CASSPRTESYGYTF | TGTGCCAGCAGCCCCCGGACAGAGAGCTATGGCTACACCTTC | . | TRBJ1-2 | . | TRBV3-1
CASSESVNTEAFF | TGTGCCAGCAGTGAGTCGGTGAACACTGAAGCTTTCTTT | . | TRBJ1-1 | few | TRBV6-1
CASSQDPGTSNEQFF | TGTGCCAGCAGCCAAGACCCTGGGACCAGCAATGAGCAGTTCTTC | . | TRBJ2-1 | . | TRBV3-1
CASSFGGSNQPQHF | TGTGCCAGTTCCTTCGGGGGTAGCAATCAGCCCCAGCATTTT | . | TRBJ1-5 | . | TRBV2
CASSRPDIYGYTF | TGTGCCAGCAGCCGACCTGATATCTATGGCTACACCTTC | . | TRBJ1-2 | . | TRBV6-2/TRBV6-3
CASSQDTAGGKTQYF | TGTGCCAGCAGCCAAGATACCGCGGGGGGAAAGACCCAGTACTTC | TRBD2 | TRBJ2-5 | . | TRBV3-1
CASRGTGDSPEAFF | TGCGCCAGCAGAGGGACAGGGGATTCCCCTGAAGCTTTCTTT | TRBD1 | TRBJ1-1 | once | TRBV5-1
CASSLWAAGNQETQYF | TGTGCCAGCAGTTTATGGGCGGCAGGTAACCAAGAGACCCAGTACTTC | . | TRBJ2-5 | . | TRBV27
CASSLGTDYYYEQYF | TGCGCCAGCAGCTTGGGGACAGATTATTACTACGAGCAGTACTTC | . | TRBJ2-7 | . | TRBV5-1
CASSHRGARQASGANVLTF | TGTGCCAGCAGCCATCGAGGTGCTCGACAGGCCTCTGGGGCCAACGTCCTGACTTTC | . | TRBJ2-6 | . | TRBV2
CASSEGTGGKYGYTF | TGTGCCAGCAGTGAAGGTACAGGCGGAAAGTATGGCTACACCTTC | . | TRBJ1-2 | . | TRBV2
CASSSAGGRNTQYF | TGTGCCAGCAGCTCAGCGGGAGGGCGGAATACGCAGTATTTT | TRBD2 | TRBJ2-3 | . | TRBV7-9
CSARDYGFRGTGELFF | TGCAGTGCTAGAGATTATGGGTTCCGAGGGACCGGGGAGCTGTTTTTT | . | TRBJ2-2 | . | TRBV20-1
CSARDAMDSGREETQYF | TGCAGTGCTAGAGATGCAATGGACTCAGGGAGGGAAGAGACCCAGTACTTC | TRBD2 | TRBJ2-5 | . | TRBV20-1
CASSSDRARGGYTF | TGTGCCAGCAGTTCTGACAGGGCAAGAGGTGGCTACACCTTC | TRBD1 | TRBJ1-2 | . | TRBV6-1
CASKLKDRDRGWF | TGTGCCAGCAAGCTTAAGGACCGGGACAGGGGATGGTTC | TRBD1 | TRBJ2-7 | . | TRBV6-2/TRBV6-3
CASSPRTNSNEQFF | TGTGCCAGCAGCCCGCGGACTAATTCGAATGAGCAGTTCTTC | . | TRBJ2-1 | . | TRBV7-8
CASSQVPTLGQTGANVLTF | TGCGCCAGCAGCCAAGTCCCCACACTGGGCCAGACTGGGGCCAACGTCCTGACTTTC | . | TRBJ2-6 | . | TRBV4-1